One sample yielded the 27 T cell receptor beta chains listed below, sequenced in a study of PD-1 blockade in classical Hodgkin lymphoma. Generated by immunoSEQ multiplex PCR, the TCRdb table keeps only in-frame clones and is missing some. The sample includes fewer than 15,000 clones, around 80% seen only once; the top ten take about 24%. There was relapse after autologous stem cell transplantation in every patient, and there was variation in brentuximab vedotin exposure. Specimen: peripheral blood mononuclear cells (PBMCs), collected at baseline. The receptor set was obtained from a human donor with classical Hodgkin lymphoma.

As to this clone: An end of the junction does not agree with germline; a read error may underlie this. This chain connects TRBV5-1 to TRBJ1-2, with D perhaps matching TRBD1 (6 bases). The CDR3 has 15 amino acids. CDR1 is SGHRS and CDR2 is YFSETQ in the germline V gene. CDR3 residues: CASIRDTFDDYGYTF. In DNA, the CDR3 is TGCGCCAGCATCCGGGACACATTCGACGACTATGGGTACACCTTC.

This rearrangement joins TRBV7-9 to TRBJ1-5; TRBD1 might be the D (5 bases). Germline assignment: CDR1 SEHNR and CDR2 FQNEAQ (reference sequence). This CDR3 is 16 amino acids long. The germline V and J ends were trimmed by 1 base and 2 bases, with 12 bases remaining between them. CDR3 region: CASSLVGGTGNQPQHF. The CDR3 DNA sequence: TGTGCCAGCAGCTTAGTAGGTGGGACGGGCAATCAGCCCCAGCATTTT.

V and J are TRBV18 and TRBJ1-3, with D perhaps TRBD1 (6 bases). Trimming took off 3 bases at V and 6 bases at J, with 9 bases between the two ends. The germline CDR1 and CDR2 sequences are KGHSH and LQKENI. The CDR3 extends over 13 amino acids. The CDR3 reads CASSPGTQNTIYF. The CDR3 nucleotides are TGTGCCAGCTCACCCGGGACACAAAACACCATATATTTT.

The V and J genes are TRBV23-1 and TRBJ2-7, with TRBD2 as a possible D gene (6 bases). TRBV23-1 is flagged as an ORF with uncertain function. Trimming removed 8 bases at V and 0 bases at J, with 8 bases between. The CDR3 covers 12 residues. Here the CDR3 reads CASPTSSYEQYF. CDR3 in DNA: TGCGCCAGCCCGACTAGCTCCTACGAGCAGTACTTC.

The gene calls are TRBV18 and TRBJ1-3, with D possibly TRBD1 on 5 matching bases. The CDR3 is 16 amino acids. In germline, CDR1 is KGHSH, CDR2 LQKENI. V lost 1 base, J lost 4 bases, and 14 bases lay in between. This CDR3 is CASSPLPWTSGNTIYF. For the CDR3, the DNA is TGTGCCAGCTCACCACTCCCGTGGACAAGCGGAAACACCATATATTTT.

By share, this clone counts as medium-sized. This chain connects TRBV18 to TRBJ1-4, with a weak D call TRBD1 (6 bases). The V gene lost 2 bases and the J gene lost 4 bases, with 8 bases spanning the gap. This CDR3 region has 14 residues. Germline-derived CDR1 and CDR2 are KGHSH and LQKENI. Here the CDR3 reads CASSPGGDNEKLFF. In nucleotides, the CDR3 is TGTGCCAGCTCACCAGGGGGCGATAATGAAAAACTGTTTTTT.

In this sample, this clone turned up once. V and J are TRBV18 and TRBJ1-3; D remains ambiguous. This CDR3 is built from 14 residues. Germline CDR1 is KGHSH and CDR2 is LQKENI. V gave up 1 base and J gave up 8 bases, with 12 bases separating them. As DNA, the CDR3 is TGTGCCAGCTCACCACTTTCGTCGTCGGACACCATATATTTT. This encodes CASSPLSSSDTIYF.

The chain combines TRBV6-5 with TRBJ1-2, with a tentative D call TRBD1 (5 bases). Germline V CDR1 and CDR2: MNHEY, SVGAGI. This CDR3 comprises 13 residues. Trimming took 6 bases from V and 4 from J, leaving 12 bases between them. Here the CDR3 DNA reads TGTGCCAGCAGACCCCCAGGGAGCTATGGCTACACCTTC. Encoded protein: CASRPPGSYGYTF.

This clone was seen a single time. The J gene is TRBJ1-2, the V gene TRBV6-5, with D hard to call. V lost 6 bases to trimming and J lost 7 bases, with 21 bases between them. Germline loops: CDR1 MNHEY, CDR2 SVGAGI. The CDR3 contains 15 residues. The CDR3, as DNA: TGTGCCAGCAGAACAATGAGCGCAGGCCGAGGTGGCTACACCTTC. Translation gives CASRTMSAGRGGYTF.

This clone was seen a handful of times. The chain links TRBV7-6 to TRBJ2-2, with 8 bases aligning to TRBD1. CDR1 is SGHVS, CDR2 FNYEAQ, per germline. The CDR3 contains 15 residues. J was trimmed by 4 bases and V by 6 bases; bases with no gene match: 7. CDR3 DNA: TGTGCCAGCAGGTTGGACAGGGTTGGCACCGGGGAGCTGTTTTTT. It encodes CASRLDRVGTGELFF.

The CDR3 DNA is TGTGCCAGCAGCGTCAGGGTTGGTAATGAAAAACTGTTTTTT. It is translated as CASSVRVGNEKLFF. J is TRBJ1-4 and V is TRBV7-2; weak D call: TRBD1 (5 bases). Germline-derived CDR1 and CDR2 are SGHTA and FQGNSA. V gave up 5 bases and J gave up 4 bases, with 11 bases separating them. The length of the CDR3 is 14 residues.

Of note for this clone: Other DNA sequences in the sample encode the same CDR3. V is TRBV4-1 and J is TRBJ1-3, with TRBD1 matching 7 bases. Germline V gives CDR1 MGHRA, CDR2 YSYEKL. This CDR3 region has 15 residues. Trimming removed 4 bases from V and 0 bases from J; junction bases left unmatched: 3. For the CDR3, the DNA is TGCGCCAGCAGCCCCCGACAGGGCTCTGGAAACACCATATATTTT. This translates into CASSPRQGSGNTIYF.

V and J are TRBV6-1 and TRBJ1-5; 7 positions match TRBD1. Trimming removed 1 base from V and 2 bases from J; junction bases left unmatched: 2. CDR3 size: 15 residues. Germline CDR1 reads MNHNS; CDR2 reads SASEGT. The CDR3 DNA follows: TGTGCCAGCAGTGAAGGGGGGACAGGCAATCAGCCCCAGCATTTT. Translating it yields CASSEGGTGNQPQHF.

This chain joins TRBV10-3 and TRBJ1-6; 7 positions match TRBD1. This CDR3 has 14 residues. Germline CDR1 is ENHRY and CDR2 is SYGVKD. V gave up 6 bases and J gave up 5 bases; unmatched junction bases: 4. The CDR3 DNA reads TGTGCCATCAGGCCGGGGACAGATAATTCACCCCTCCACTTT. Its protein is CAIRPGTDNSPLHF.

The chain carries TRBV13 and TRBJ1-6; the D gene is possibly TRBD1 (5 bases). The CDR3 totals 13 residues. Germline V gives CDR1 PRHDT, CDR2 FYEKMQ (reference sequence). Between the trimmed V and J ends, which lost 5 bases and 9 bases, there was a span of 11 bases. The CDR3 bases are TGTGCCAGCAGCCGGGGGAGGGGTTCACCCCTCCACTTT. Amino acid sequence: CASSRGRGSPLHF. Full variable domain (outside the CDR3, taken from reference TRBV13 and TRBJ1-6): AAGVIQSPRHLIKEKRETATLKCYPIPRHDTVYWYQQGPGQDPQFLISFYEKMQSDKGSIPDRFSAQQFSDYHSELNMSSLELGDSALYFCASSRGRGSPLHFGNGTRLTVT.

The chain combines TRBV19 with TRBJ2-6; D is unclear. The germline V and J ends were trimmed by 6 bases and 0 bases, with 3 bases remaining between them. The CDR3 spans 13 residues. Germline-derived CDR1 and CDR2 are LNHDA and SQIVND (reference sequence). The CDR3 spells CASRLSGANVLTF. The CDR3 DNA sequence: TGTGCCAGTAGGCTCTCTGGGGCCAACGTCCTGACTTTC.

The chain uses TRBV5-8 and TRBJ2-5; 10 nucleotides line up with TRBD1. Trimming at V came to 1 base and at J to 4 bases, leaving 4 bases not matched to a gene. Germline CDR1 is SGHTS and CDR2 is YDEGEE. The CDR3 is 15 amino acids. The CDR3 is CASSLSGQGRETQYF. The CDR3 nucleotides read TGTGCCAGCAGCTTGTCGGGACAGGGGCGAGAGACCCAGTACTTC. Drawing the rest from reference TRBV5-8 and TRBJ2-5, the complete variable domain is EAGVTQSPTHLIKTRGQQATLRCSPISGHTSVYWYQQALGLGLQFLLWYDEGEERNRGNFPPRFSGRQFPNYSSELNVNALELEDSALYLCASSLSGQGRETQYFGPGTRLLVL.

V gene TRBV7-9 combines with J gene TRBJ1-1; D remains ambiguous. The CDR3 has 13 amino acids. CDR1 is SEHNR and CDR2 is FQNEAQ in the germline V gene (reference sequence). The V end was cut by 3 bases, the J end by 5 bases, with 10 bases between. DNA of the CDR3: TGTGCCAGCAGCTTCGCCGGAGGGACTGAAGCTTTCTTT. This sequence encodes CASSFAGGTEAFF.

DNA for the CDR3: TGTGCCAGCAGCTTAGCCGGCTATGGCTACACCTTC. It yields the protein CASSLAGYGYTF. The genes are TRBV7-9 and TRBJ1-2; no clear D gene. V was cut by 0 bases and J by 4 bases, with 3 bases left in between. This CDR3 contains 12 residues. Germline values: CDR1 SEHNR, CDR2 FQNEAQ (reference sequence).

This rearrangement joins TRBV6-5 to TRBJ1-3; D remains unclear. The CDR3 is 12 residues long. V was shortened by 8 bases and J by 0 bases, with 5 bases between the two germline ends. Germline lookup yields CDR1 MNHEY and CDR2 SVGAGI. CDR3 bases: TGTGCCAGCCTGAGCTCTGGAAACACCATATATTTT. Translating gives CASLSSGNTIYF.

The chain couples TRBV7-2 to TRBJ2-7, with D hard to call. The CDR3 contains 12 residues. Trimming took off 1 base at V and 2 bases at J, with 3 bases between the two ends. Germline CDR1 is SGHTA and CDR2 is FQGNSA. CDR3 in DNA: TGTGCCAGCAGCTTAGGGGCCTACGAGCAGTACTTC. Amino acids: CASSLGAYEQYF.

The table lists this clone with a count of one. CDR3 sequence: CASSLVGRNTEAFF. CDR3 bases: TGTGCCAGCAGCTTGGTAGGGAGGAACACTGAAGCTTTCTTT. The J gene is TRBJ1-1, the V gene TRBV5-5; D remains ambiguous. CDR1 and CDR2 (germline): SGHKS, YYEKEE (reference sequence). The germline V and J ends were trimmed by 0 bases and 1 base, with 7 bases remaining between them. There are 14 residues in the CDR3.

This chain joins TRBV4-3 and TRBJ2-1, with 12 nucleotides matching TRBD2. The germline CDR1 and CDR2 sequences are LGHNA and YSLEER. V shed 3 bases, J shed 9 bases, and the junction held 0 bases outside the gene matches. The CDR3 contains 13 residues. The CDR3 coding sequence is TGCGCCAGCAGCCAGGGACTAGCGGGTGAGCAGTTCTTC. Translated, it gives CASSQGLAGEQFF.

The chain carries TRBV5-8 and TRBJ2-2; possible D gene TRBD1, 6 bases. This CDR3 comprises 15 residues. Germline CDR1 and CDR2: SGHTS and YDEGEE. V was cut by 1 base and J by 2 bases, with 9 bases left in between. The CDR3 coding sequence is TGTGCCAGCAGCTTGTACAGGGCCAACACCGGGGAGCTGTTTTTT. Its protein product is CASSLYRANTGELFF.

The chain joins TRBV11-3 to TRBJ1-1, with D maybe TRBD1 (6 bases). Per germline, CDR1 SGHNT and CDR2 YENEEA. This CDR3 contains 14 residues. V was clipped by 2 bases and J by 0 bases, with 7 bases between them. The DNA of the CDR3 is TGTGCCAGCAGCTTAAGGGGGATGAACACTGAAGCTTTCTTT. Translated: CASSLRGMNTEAFF. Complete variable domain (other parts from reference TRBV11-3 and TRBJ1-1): EAGVVQSPRYKIIEKKQPVAFWCNPISGHNTLYWYLQNLGQGPELLIRYENEEAVDDSQLPKDRFSAERLKGVDSTLKIQPAELGDSAVYLCASSLRGMNTEAFFGQGTRLTVV.

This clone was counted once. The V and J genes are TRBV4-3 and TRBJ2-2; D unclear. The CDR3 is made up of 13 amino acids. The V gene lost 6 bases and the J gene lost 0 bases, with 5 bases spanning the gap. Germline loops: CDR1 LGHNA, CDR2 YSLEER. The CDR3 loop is CASRLTNTGELFF. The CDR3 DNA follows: TGCGCCAGCAGACTCACGAACACCGGGGAGCTGTTTTTT.

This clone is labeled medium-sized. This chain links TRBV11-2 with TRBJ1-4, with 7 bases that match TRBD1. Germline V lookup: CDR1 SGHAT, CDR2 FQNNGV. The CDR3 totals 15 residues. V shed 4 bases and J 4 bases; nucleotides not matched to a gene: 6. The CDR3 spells CASSSGQILNEKLFF. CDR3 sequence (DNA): TGTGCCAGCAGCTCGGGACAGATACTTAATGAAAAACTGTTTTTT.